What follows describes a single T cell receptor (beta chain). Its specificity is not known. The primer mix had 60 Vbeta and 13 Jbeta primers. Using immunoSEQ multiplex PCR, the repertoire was profiled, and TCRdb retains in-frame clones only, with some absent. The table lists some 190,000 clones, roughly 84% of them singletons. This specimen belongs to a study of cytomegalovirus exposure and HLA in healthy donors. CDR1 and CDR2 (germline): MNHEY, SMNVEV (reference sequence). The CDR3 has 14 residues. J lost 2 bases, V lost 7 bases, and 7 bases had no gene match. Broader study findings: It was assumed in the presence/absence analyses that sequencing depth was roughly uniform across donors. An analysis that was carried out later associated 15,000 to 20,000 TCR beta sequences with HLA alleles at 0.05 false discovery rate. Associated with cytomegalovirus, according to the listing, were 150 to 200 TCR beta chains. The likely origin of a cluster of highly shared sequence variants was a sequencing artifact.

The sample consisted of PBMCs. This clonotype was obtained from a boy younger than 10 in good health and CMV-seronegative. V gene TRBV27 combines with J gene TRBJ1-1, with 7 bases matching TRBD1. The CDR3 loop is CASTRGGPNTEAFF. In nucleotides, the CDR3 is TGTGCCAGCACTAGAGGGGGCCCCAACACTGAAGCTTTCTTT.